The next 14 T cell receptor beta chains were all read from a single sample in a study of blood T cell repertoires in COVID-19. The assay was immunoSEQ multiplex PCR, and TCRdb's table has in-frame clones only and misses some. The table lists more than 90,000 clones, 75% to 90% of them singletons. The sequenced sample consisted of peripheral blood. These receptors originate from a woman in her 70s with active or convalescent COVID-19.

This chain uses TRBV19 with TRBJ2-7; 10 positions match TRBD1. The CDR3 loop spans 14 amino acids. The germline V gene encodes CDR1 LNHDA and CDR2 SQIVND (reference sequence). Losses at the gene ends were 3 bases for V and 1 base for J; bases not matched to a gene: 0. The CDR3 sequence: CASSMDRGSYEQYF. The CDR3 DNA sequence: TGTGCCAGTAGTATGGACAGGGGGTCCTACGAGCAGTACTTC.

The CDR3 loop reads CASSFYPTEAFF. The CDR3 DNA reads TGTGCCAGCAGCTTCTATCCGACTGAAGCTTTCTTT. This chain links TRBV5-5 with TRBJ1-1; no clear D. From germline, CDR1 is SGHKS and CDR2 YYEKEE (reference sequence). The CDR3 covers 12 residues. The ends were cut back, 2 bases at V and 5 bases at J, with 7 bases in the middle.

In its sample, this clone was seen once. The gene calls are TRBV9 and TRBJ2-7; 7 positions agree with TRBD1. The CDR3 totals 14 residues. The V gene's germline CDR1 is SGDLS and CDR2 YYNGEE. Germline trimming cut 6 bases from V and 1 base from J; bases unmatched to any gene: 7. CDR3 in DNA: TGTGCCAGCACCCCGACAGGGAGTTCCTACGAGCAGTACTTC. It encodes CASTPTGSSYEQYF.

This clone appeared a few times. The chain links TRBV5-1 to TRBJ2-7; 10 bases are a match to TRBD2. The CDR3 is made up of 13 amino acids. CDR1 is SGHRS, CDR2 YFSETQ, per germline. Trimming took 3 bases from V and 7 from J; bases not matched to a gene: 4. The CDR3 nucleotides are TGCGCCAGCAGCTCCCTAGCGGGAGTTGAGCAGTACTTC. Its translation is CASSSLAGVEQYF.

The chain uses TRBV25-1 and TRBJ1-4; D may be TRBD1 (6 bases). V gave up 5 bases and J gave up 7 bases, with 14 bases separating them. The CDR3 runs to 14 residues. Germline assignment: CDR1 MGHDK and CDR2 SYGVNS. DNA for the CDR3: TGTGCCAGCAGTTCCGACAGGATCGTTGAAAAACTGTTTTTT. Protein product: CASSSDRIVEKLFF.

The chain is built from TRBV6-5 and TRBJ1-1; TRBD1 matches 8 bases. The CDR3 is made up of 15 amino acids. After removal of 6 bases from V and 2 bases from J, the junction contained 8 bases not matched to a gene. Germline lookup yields CDR1 MNHEY and CDR2 SVGAGI. The CDR3 DNA follows: TGTGCCAGCAGCCGTCCGACAGGGGATAACACTGAAGCTTTCTTT. Protein sequence: CASSRPTGDNTEAFF.

The chain links TRBV4-1 to TRBJ2-1, with TRBD1 identical over 7 bases. J gave up 5 bases and V 5 bases, and 9 bases lay outside the gene matches. Germline V lookup: CDR1 MGHRA, CDR2 YSYEKL. The CDR3 is 15 residues long. This CDR3 reads CASSAGGTLHNEQFF. DNA of the CDR3: TGCGCCAGCAGCGCAGGGGGTACCCTCCACAATGAGCAGTTCTTC.

J is TRBJ2-1 and V is TRBV4-2; 10 bases are a match to TRBD2. Looked up from germline, CDR1 is LGHNA and CDR2 is YNFKEQ. With 9 bases clipped from V and 7 bases from J, the junction kept 15 bases outside the gene matches. This CDR3 comprises 16 residues. The CDR3 sequence is CASQRGPSSGGNEQFF. CDR3 nucleotides: TGTGCCAGTCAAAGGGGGCCGTCTAGCGGGGGTAATGAGCAGTTCTTC.

Only one count was recorded for this clone. The rearrangement links TRBV3-1 (or the pseudogene TRBV3-2) to TRBJ2-5; 9 bases are shared with TRBD2. The CDR3 totals 15 residues. V lost 4 bases to trimming and J lost 2 bases; unmatched junction nucleotides: 5. Germline V gives CDR1 LGHDT, CDR2 YNNKEL (reference sequence). For the CDR3, the DNA is TGTGCCAGCAGCCCGACTAGCGGACCTCAAGAGACCCAGTACTTC. Its protein is CASSPTSGPQETQYF.

V usage is TRBV5-1 and J usage is TRBJ2-3; no reliable D call. The length of the CDR3 is 13 residues. Germline loops: CDR1 SGHRS, CDR2 YFSETQ. The V end lost 5 bases, the J end lost 1 base, and 8 bases lay between the germline ends. DNA for the CDR3: TGCGCCAGCAGAGGAGACGGCACAGATACGCAGTATTTT. Its protein product is CASRGDGTDTQYF.

The chain uses TRBV30 and TRBJ1-5; TRBD1 matches 9 bases. CDR1 GTSNPN and CDR2 SVGIG come from the germline V gene (reference sequence). J was trimmed by 10 bases and V by 0 bases; bases with no gene match: 4. CDR3 size: 13 residues. CDR3 DNA sequence: TGTGCCTGGAGTGTACAGGGGGCGAATCCCCAGCATTTT. The encoded protein is CAWSVQGANPQHF.

The chain employs TRBV6-5 and TRBJ1-4; tentatively, D is TRBD1 (5 bases). CDR1 and CDR2 (germline): MNHEY, SVGAGI. The length of the CDR3 is 15 residues. V lost 2 bases and J 3 bases, leaving 10 bases between the germline ends. The CDR3 is CASSYDLGANEKLFF. The DNA for the CDR3 is TGTGCCAGCAGTTACGACTTAGGGGCTAATGAAAAACTGTTTTTT.

The chain couples TRBV3-1 (or the pseudogene TRBV3-2) to TRBJ1-1, with 8 bases identical to TRBD1. Per the germline V gene, CDR1 is LGHDT and CDR2 is YNNKEL (reference sequence). The CDR3 is made up of 14 amino acids. The V and J ends lost 3 bases and 3 bases, in that order; junction bases with no gene match: 3. CDR3 nucleotides: TGTGCCAGCAGCCAGCAGGGGGCGGACACTGAAGCTTTCTTT. Amino acid sequence: CASSQQGADTEAFF.

This chain joins TRBV10-3 and TRBJ2-7, with D possibly matching TRBD2 (6 bases). V lost 8 bases, J lost 7 bases, and 21 bases lay in between. Germline V gene data show CDR1 as ENHRY and CDR2 as SYGVKD. The CDR3 length is 14 residues. CDR3 nucleotides: TGTGCCATCTCCGGTGGGGGGAATCTTTGGGAGCAGTACTTC. Amino acids: CAISGGGNLWEQYF.